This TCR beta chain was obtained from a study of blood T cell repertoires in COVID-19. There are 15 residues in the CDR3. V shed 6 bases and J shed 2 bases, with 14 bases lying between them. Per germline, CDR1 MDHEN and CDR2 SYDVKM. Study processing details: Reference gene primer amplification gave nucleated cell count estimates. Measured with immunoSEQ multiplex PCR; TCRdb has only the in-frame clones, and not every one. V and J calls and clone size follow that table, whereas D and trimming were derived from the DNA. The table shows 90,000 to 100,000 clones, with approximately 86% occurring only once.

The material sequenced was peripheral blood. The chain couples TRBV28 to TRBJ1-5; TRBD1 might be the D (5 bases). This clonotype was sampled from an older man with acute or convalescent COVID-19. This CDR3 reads CASSPQDRGNQPQHF. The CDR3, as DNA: TGTGCCAGCAGCCCCCAAGACAGAGGCAATCAGCCCCAGCATTTT.